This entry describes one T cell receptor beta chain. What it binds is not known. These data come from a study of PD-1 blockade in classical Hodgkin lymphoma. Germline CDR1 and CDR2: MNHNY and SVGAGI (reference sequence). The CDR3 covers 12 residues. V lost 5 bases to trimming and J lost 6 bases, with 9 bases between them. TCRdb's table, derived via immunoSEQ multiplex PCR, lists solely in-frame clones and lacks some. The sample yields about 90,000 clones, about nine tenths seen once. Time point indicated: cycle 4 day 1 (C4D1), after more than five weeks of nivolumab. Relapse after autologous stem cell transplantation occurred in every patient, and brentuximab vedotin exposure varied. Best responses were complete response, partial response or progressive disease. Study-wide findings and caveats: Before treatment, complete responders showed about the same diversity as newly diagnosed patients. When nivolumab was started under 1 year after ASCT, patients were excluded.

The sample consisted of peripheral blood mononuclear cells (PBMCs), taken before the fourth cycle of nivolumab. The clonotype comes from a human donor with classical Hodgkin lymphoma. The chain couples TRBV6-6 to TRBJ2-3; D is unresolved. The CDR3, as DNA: TGTGCCAGCAGTGCCCCTCCTGATACGCAGTATTTT. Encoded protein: CASSAPPDTQYF.